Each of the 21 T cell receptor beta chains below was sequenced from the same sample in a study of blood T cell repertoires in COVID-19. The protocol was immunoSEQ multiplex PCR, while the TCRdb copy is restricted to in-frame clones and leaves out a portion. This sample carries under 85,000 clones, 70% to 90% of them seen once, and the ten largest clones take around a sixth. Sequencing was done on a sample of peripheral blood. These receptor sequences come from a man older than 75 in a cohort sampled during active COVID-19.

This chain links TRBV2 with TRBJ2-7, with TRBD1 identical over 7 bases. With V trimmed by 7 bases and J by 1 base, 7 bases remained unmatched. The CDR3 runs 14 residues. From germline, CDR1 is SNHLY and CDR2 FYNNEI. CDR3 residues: CASKTGDVSYEQYV. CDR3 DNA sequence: TGTGCCAGCAAAACAGGGGATGTATCCTACGAGCAGTACGTC.

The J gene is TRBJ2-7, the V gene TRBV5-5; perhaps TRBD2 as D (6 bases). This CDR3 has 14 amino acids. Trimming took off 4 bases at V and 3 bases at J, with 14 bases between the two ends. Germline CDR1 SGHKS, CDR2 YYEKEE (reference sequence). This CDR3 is CASSPGAGFYEQYF. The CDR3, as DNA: TGTGCCAGCAGCCCTGGGGCGGGGTTCTACGAGCAGTACTTC.

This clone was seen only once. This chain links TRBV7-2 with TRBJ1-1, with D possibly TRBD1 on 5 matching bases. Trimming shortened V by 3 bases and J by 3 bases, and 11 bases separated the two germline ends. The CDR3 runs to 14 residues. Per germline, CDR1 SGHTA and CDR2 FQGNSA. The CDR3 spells CASSLPGGDTEAFF. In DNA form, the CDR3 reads TGTGCCAGCAGCTTGCCCGGGGGGGACACTGAAGCTTTCTTT. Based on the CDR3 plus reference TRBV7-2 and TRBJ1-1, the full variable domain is GAGVSQSPSNKVTEKGKDVELRCDPISGHTALYWYRQSLGQGLEFLIYFQGNSAPDKSGLPSDRFSAERTGGSVSTLTIQRTQQEDSAVYLCASSLPGGDTEAFFGQGTRLTVV.

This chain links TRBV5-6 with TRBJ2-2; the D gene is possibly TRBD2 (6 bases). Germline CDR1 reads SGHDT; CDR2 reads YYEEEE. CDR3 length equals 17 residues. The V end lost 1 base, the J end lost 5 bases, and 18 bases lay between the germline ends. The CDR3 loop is CASSLRGTPSGTGELFF. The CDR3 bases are TGTGCCAGCAGCTTGCGGGGGACGCCCTCGGGTACCGGGGAGCTGTTTTTT.

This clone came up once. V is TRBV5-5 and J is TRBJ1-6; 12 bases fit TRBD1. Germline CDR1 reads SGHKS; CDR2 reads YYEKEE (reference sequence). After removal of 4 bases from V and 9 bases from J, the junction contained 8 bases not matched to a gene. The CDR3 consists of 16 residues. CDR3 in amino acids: CASSVGTGGETSPLHF. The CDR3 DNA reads TGTGCCAGCAGCGTTGGGACAGGGGGCGAGACTTCACCCCTCCACTTT.

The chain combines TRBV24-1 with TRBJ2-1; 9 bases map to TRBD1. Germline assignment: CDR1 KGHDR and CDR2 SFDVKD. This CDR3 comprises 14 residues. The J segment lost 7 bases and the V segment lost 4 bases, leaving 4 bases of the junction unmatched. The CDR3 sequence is CATSDPGTGNEQFF. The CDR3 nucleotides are TGTGCCACCAGTGACCCTGGGACAGGGAATGAGCAGTTCTTC.

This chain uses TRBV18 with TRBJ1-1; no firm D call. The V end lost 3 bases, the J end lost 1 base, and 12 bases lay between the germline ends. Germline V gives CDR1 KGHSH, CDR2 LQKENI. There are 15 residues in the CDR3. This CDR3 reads CASSPQVKGNTEAFF. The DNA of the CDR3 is TGTGCCAGCTCACCGCAGGTGAAAGGGAACACTGAAGCTTTCTTT.

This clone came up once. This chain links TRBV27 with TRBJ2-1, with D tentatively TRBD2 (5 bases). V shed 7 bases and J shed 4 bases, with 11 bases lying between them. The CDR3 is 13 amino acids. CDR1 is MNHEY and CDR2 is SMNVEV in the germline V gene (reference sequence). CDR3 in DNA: TGTGCCAGCACGGGGATTTTGTACAATGAGCAGTTCTTC. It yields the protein CASTGILYNEQFF.

The CDR3 DNA reads TGTGCCAGCAGCTTAGCGCAGGGTGTTAGCTATGGCTACACCTTC. Its protein product is CASSLAQGVSYGYTF. V and J are TRBV7-2 and TRBJ1-2; weak D call: TRBD1 (5 bases). CDR3 length: 15 residues. Germline loops: CDR1 SGHTA, CDR2 FQGNSA. V lost 0 bases to trimming and J lost 4 bases, with 12 bases between them.

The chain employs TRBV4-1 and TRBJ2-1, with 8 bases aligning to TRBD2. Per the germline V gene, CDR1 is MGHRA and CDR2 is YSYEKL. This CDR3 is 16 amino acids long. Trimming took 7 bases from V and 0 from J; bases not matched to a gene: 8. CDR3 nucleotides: TGCGCCAGCACCCGAGGCGCGGGGGGCTCCTACAATGAGCAGTTCTTC. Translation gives CASTRGAGGSYNEQFF.

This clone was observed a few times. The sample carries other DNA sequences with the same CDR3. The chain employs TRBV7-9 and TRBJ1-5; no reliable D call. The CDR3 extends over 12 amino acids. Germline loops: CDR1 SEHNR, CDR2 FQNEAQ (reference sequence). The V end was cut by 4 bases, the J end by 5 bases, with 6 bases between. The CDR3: CASSSGDQPQHF. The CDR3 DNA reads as TGTGCCAGCAGCTCCGGTGATCAGCCCCAGCATTTT.

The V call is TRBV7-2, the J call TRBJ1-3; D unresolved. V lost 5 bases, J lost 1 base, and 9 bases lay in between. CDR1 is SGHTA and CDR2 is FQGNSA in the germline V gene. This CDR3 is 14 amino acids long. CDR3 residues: CASSAQYSGNTIYF. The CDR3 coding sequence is TGTGCCAGCAGCGCTCAGTATTCTGGAAACACCATATATTTT.

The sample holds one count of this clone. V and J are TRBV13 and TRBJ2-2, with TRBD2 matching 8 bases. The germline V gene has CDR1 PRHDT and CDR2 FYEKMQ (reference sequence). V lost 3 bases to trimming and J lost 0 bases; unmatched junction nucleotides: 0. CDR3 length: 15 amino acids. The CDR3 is CASSFGGANTGELFF. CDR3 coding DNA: TGTGCCAGCAGCTTCGGGGGGGCGAACACCGGGGAGCTGTTTTTT.

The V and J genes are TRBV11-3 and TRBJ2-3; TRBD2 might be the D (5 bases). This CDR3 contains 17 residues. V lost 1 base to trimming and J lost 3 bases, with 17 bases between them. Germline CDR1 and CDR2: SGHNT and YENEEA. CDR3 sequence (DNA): TGTGCCAGCAGCTTAGGGCGGAGACTACTCACTACAGATACGCAGTATTTT. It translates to CASSLGRRLLTTDTQYF.

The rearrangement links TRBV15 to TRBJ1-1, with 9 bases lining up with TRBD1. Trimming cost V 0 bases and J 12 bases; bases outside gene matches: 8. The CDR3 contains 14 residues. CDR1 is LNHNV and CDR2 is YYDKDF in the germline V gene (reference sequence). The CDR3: CATSRDGTGSSSFF. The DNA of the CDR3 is TGTGCCACCAGCAGAGACGGGACAGGGTCTTCTTCTTTCTTT.

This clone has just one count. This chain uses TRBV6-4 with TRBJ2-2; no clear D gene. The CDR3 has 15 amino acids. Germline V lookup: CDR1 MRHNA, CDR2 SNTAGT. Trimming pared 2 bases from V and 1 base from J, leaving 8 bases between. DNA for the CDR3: TGTGCCAGCAGTGACCTACGAGGGAACACCGGGGAGCTGTTTTTT. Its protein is CASSDLRGNTGELFF.

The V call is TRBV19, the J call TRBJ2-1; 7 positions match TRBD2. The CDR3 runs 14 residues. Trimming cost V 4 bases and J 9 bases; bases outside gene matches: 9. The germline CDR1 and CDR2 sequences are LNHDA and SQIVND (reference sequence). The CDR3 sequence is CASSRSGGFGEQFF. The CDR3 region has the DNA TGTGCCAGTAGTAGGTCGGGGGGTTTTGGTGAGCAGTTCTTC.

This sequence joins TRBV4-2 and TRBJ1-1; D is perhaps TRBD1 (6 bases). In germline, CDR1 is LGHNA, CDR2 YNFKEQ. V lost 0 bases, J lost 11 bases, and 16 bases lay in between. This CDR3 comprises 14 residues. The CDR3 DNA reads TGTGCCAGCAGCCAAGACGTGGGGGCGGCCCTCGCTTTCTTT. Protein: CASSQDVGAALAFF.

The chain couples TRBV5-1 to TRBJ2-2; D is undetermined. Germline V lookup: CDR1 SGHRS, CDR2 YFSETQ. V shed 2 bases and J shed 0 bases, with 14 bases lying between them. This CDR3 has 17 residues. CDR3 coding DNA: TGCGCCAGCAGCTTAGGCCCTAGTCCCGCGAACACCGGGGAGCTGTTTTTT. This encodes CASSLGPSPANTGELFF.

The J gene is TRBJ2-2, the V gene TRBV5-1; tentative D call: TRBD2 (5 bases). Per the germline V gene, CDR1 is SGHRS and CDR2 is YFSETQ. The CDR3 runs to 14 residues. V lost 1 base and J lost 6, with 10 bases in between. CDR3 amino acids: CASSLTGSSGELFF. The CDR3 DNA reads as TGCGCCAGCAGCTTGACGGGGTCCTCCGGGGAGCTGTTTTTT.

CDR3 DNA: TGTGCCAGCAGCTTAGCGGAGGGGAGAGGGCCCCAGCATTTT. The encoded protein is CASSLAEGRGPQHF. The V call is TRBV7-2, the J call TRBJ1-5, with a possible D match to TRBD1 (5 bases). The CDR3 loop spans 14 amino acids. Trimming removed 0 bases from V and 9 bases from J, with 12 bases in between. The V gene's germline CDR1 is SGHTA and CDR2 FQGNSA.